This is a list of T cell receptor beta chains from one sample in a study of blood T cell repertoires in COVID-19. Sequencing used immunoSEQ multiplex PCR; TCRdb keeps in-frame clones, though not all of them. The data show some 150,000 clones, around three quarters seen once. Material: peripheral blood. Receptor source: a man aged 50 to 60 with active or convalescent COVID-19. CDR3s include the opening cysteine and the closing phenylalanine or tryptophan. D genes are given only for firm matches. The size entry is marked missing in some rows and otherwise reads once, few, many or a size class.

v_call	d_call	j_call	clone_size	cdr3_nt	cdr3_aa
TRBV27	TRBD2	TRBJ2-7	.	TGTGCCAGCAGTTTATCGGCTAGCGGTTCCTACGAGCAGTACTTC	CASSLSASGSYEQYF
TRBV7-2	TRBD1	TRBJ1-1	.	TGTGCCAGCAGCTTAGTGTGGACAGGGGCGAACACTGAAGCTTTCTTT	CASSLVWTGANTEAFF
TRBV7-3	.	TRBJ1-5	.	TGTGCCAGCAGCCCAGAGAGGAACAGGGCCGGGGGCAATCAGCCCCAGCATTTT	CASSPERNRAGGNQPQHF
TRBV4-1	.	TRBJ2-7	once	TGCGCCAGCAGCCAAGTTCCAGGATTGATCTACGAGCAGTACTTC	CASSQVPGLIYEQYF
TRBV29-1	TRBD2	TRBJ2-3	.	TGCAGCGCCAGACTAGCGGGTACAGATACGCAGTATTTT	CSARLAGTDTQYF
TRBV6-5	.	TRBJ2-7	few	TGTGCCAGCAGTTACGGCCTAGGAGATGAGCAGTACTTC	CASSYGLGDEQYF
TRBV27	TRBD2	TRBJ2-2	.	TGTGCCAGCAGTCCTCCTGGACTAGCGGGAAACACCGGGGAGCTGTTTTTT	CASSPPGLAGNTGELFF
TRBV24-1	TRBD2	TRBJ2-7	.	TGTGCCACCAGTGTCGGCGGGAGCAGCGAGCAGTACTTC	CATSVGGSSEQYF
TRBV20-1	.	TRBJ1-1	.	TGCAGTGCCCCCCGGTTCGGAGCTTTCTTT	CSAPRFGAFF
TRBV2	TRBD2	TRBJ2-3	.	TGTGCCAGCAGCCTACGGACTAGCGGGAGCGGAGATACGCAGTATTTT	CASSLRTSGSGDTQYF
TRBV11-2	TRBD2	TRBJ2-1	.	TGTGCCAGCAGCTTAGATGCCCTGGGACTAGCGGGAGGGCCTCGCAATGAGCAGTTCTTC	CASSLDALGLAGGPRNEQFF
TRBV3-1/TRBV3-2	TRBD1	TRBJ2-5	.	TGTGCCAGCAGCCTTATACAGGGGGCGAAGGGAGAGACCCAGTACTTC	CASSLIQGAKGETQYF
TRBV6-1	TRBD2	TRBJ2-2	once	TGTGCCAGCAGTGCCAAGCCGGCGGGAGCCACCGGGGAGCTGTTTTTT	CASSAKPAGATGELFF
TRBV4-1	.	TRBJ2-7	.	TGCGCCAGCAGCCAAGTCCGGGACACCGGGAATTACGAGCAGTACTTC	CASSQVRDTGNYEQYF
TRBV6-5	TRBD1	TRBJ1-1	once	TGTGCCAGCAGTTTAATACCGGGACAGATGAACACTGAAGCTTTCTTT	CASSLIPGQMNTEAFF
TRBV18	TRBD2	TRBJ2-3	.	TGTGCCAGCTCAGGTCGACTAGCGGGAGGCACAGATACGCAGTATTTT	CASSGRLAGGTDTQYF
TRBV9	TRBD2	TRBJ2-7	.	TGTGCCAGCAGTATATCTAGCGGGAGTAGCGAGCAGTACTTC	CASSISSGSSEQYF
TRBV4-1	.	TRBJ1-1	.	TGCGCCAGCAGCATCGGGGGGACGAACACTGAAGCTTTCTTT	CASSIGGTNTEAFF
TRBV9	TRBD2	TRBJ2-3	.	TGTGCCAGCAGCTTTGCCGGGACTAGATACACAGATACGCAGTATTTT	CASSFAGTRYTDTQYF
TRBV7-9	TRBD1	TRBJ1-5	.	TGTGCCAGCAGCTTAGGGTCCGGGACAGGGAGGCTCCAGCATTTT	CASSLGSGTGRLQHF
TRBV27	.	TRBJ2-2	few	TGTGCCAGCAGTTTACTTGGGAGCGGCAACACCGGGGAGCTGTTTTTT	CASSLLGSGNTGELFF
TRBV27	TRBD1	TRBJ2-5	.	TGTGCCAGCAGTCTGGGACAGCTGCAAGAGACCCAGTACTTC	CASSLGQLQETQYF
TRBV3-1/TRBV3-2	.	TRBJ2-2	.	TGTGCCAGCAGCCAAATTTTCGGGGAGACCGGGGAGCTGTTTTTT	CASSQIFGETGELFF
TRBV19	.	TRBJ1-5	few	TGTAAGATCTACAGGGCCCGAGCGACAACCAATCAGCCCCAGCATTTT	CKIYRARATTNQPQHF
TRBV10-3	.	TRBJ2-1	.	TGTGCCATCAGTACCTCTGCGGGGTCCTACAATGAGCAGTTCTTC	CAISTSAGSYNEQFF
TRBV29-1	TRBD1	TRBJ1-1	once	TGCAGCGTTGAAAAGGGACAGGGGTTCACTGAAGCTTTCTTT	CSVEKGQGFTEAFF
TRBV12-3/TRBV12-4	.	TRBJ1-5	.	TGTGCCAGCACCCCAACAGGGAGCGCGGCCCAGCATTTT	CASTPTGSAAQHF
TRBV29-1	.	TRBJ2-7	.	TGCAGCGTTGAAGATCGGGAGAGCCCCTACGAGCAGTACTTC	CSVEDRESPYEQYF
TRBV7-2	.	TRBJ1-2	.	TGTGCCAGCAGCCGCGGGACCCGGGGAGTAGATGGCTACACCTTC	CASSRGTRGVDGYTF
TRBV28	TRBD1	TRBJ1-3	.	TGTGCCAGCAGTTCTTATAGGGGACAGAGCTTTATTAGCTCTGGAAACACCATATATTTT	CASSSYRGQSFISSGNTIYF
TRBV9	.	TRBJ2-3	once	TGTGCCAGCAGCGTAGAAGGGGGGAGCGGGAACACAGATACGCAGTATTTT	CASSVEGGSGNTDTQYF
TRBV10-3	TRBD1	TRBJ2-5	.	TGTGCCATCAGTGAGAGACAGGGGGGCTTAGAGACCCAGTACTTC	CAISERQGGLETQYF
TRBV3-1/TRBV3-2	TRBD2	TRBJ2-7	.	TGTGCCAGCAGCCCCGGACTAGCGGGACACTACGAGCAGTACTTC	CASSPGLAGHYEQYF
TRBV2	.	TRBJ1-2	.	TGTGCCAGCAGTGAGAGACAGCCTTCCCGAGGCTACACCTTC	CASSERQPSRGYTF
TRBV30	TRBD2	TRBJ2-3	.	TGTGCCTGGAGTGTGCTAGCGGGCCCCACAGATACGCAGTATTTT	CAWSVLAGPTDTQYF
TRBV24-1	.	TRBJ2-5	.	TGTGCCACCAGTGACCAATTTCAAGAGACCCAGTACTTC	CATSDQFQETQYF
TRBV6-2/TRBV6-3	.	TRBJ2-3	.	TGTGCCAGCAGTTACACCAAAGGGGTGGAGGGTCCAGATACGCAGTATTTT	CASSYTKGVEGPDTQYF
TRBV19	TRBD1	TRBJ1-5	.	TGTGCCAGTAGTATGCGCAGGGGGAGTAGCAATCAGCCCCAGCATTTT	CASSMRRGSSNQPQHF
TRBV7-3	.	TRBJ1-1	.	TGTGCCAGCAGCGCCGGGGTATACACTGAAGCTTTCTTT	CASSAGVYTEAFF
TRBV27	.	TRBJ2-1	.	TGTGCCAGCCCCTCGGGCATTTTGACACGGGGTGAGCAGTTCTTC	CASPSGILTRGEQFF
TRBV5-6	TRBD1	TRBJ1-6	.	TGTGCCAGCAGCTTTACAGGGGGCTCCTATAATTCACCCCTCCACTTT	CASSFTGGSYNSPLHF
TRBV19	TRBD2	TRBJ2-1	.	TGTGCCAGTACCCTAGCGGGAGCCAATGAGCAGTTCTTC	CASTLAGANEQFF
TRBV10-3	.	TRBJ2-7	many	TGTGCCATCAAGGACACCTCCTCCTACGAGCAGTACTTC	CAIKDTSSYEQYF
TRBV27	TRBD2	TRBJ2-3	.	TGTGCCAGCAGTTTATCGGGGGGGACTAGCGTTACAGATACGCAGTATTTT	CASSLSGGTSVTDTQYF
TRBV28	TRBD1	TRBJ1-5	.	TGTGCCAGCAGGGCGGGACAGAGGAATCAGCCCCAGCATTTT	CASRAGQRNQPQHF
TRBV9	TRBD2	TRBJ2-7	.	TGTGCCAGCAGCCCCGGGGGGATCTACGAGCAGTACTTC	CASSPGGIYEQYF
TRBV27	TRBD2	TRBJ2-3	.	TGTGCCAGCAGCCCCGGAACTAGCGGAAACACAGATACGCAGTATTTT	CASSPGTSGNTDTQYF
TRBV12-5	.	TRBJ1-3	.	TGTGCTAGTGGTTTGGAACCGGGTCTGGGAAACACCATATATTTT	CASGLEPGLGNTIYF
TRBV27	.	TRBJ1-1	.	TGTGCCAGCAGTGTTAGACAGGTCAACACTGAAGCTTTCTTT	CASSVRQVNTEAFF
TRBV6-5	.	TRBJ2-3	once	TGTGCCAGCAGACGACGGACTTACACAGATACGCAGTATTTT	CASRRRTYTDTQYF
TRBV27	TRBD2	TRBJ2-4	.	TGTGCCAGCAGTTCACCCCGGACTAGCCAAGGAAACATTCAGTACTTC	CASSSPRTSQGNIQYF
TRBV5-1	TRBD2	TRBJ2-1	.	TGCGCCAGCAGCACGACTAGCGGGAGACGAGAGCAGTTCTTC	CASSTTSGRREQFF
TRBV6-2/TRBV6-3	.	TRBJ2-2	.	TGTGCCAGCAGTCTAATTAAGAGGTTAGGCGCAACCGGGGAGCTGTTTTTT	CASSLIKRLGATGELFF
TRBV3-1/TRBV3-2	.	TRBJ1-4	.	TGTGCCAGCAGCCCTCGCCGGGAAGGAAAACTGTTTTTT	CASSPRREGKLFF
TRBV5-1	.	TRBJ2-2	.	TGCGCCAGCAGCTTGGCACAGGGGAACACCGGGGAGCTGTTTTTT	CASSLAQGNTGELFF
TRBV28	.	TRBJ2-2	.	TGTGCCAGCAGTTTCTACAGGGTGAACACCGGGGAGCTGTTTTTT	CASSFYRVNTGELFF
TRBV6-5	.	TRBJ2-5	.	TGTGCCAGCAGGGGGGGGGCACGAGAGACCCAGTACTTC	CASRGGARETQYF